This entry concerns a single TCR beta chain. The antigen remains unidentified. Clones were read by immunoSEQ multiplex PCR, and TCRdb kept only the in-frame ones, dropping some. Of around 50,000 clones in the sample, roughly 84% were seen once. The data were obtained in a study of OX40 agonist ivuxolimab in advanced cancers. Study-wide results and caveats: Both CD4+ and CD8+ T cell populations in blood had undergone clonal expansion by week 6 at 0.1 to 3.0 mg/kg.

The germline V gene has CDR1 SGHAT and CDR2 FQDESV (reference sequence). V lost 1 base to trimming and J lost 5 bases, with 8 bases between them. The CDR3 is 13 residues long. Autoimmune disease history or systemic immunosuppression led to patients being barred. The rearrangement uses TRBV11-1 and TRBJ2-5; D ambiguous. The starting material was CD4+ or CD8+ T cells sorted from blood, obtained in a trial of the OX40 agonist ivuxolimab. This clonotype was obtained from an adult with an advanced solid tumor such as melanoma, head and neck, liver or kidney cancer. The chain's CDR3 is CASSLEFGETQYF. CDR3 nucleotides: TGTGCCAGCAGCTTAGAGTTCGGGGAGACCCAGTACTTC.